The 12 T cell receptor beta chains listed next were all sequenced from one sample in a study of human T cells and chemical hapten exposure (dated by TCRdb to about 2021). The time point label for this specimen denotes: patch test 2, 6 weeks after DPC sensitization. This sample's treatment or condition label indicates: therapeutic diphenylcyclopropenone sensitization with weekly scalp DPC. Libraries were prepared through RACE. TCRdb records NextSeq 500 as the sequencer. Using fastp trimming at Q25 and MiXCR clonotype assembly, TCRdb reanalyzed the public sequencing data and kept in-frame beta chains. Rows with a matching CDR3 protein are joined into one entry that keeps the most common DNA and genes. The sample table records about 73,000 distinct CDR3 sequences; over 6.5% of these occur just once. The ten largest clones take up nearly 3.5% of the sample. Sequenced here: whole blood, sampled in connection with sensitization to the hapten diphenylcyclopropenone (DPC). The receptors were gathered from a woman between 50 and 59 years old with alopecia areata. Some clones in this sample may be carry-over from other donors' samples.

This clonotype was picked up many times. The chain links TRBV6-6 to TRBJ1-6; D call uncertain. Germline V lookup: CDR1 MNHNY, CDR2 SVGAGI (reference sequence). The germline V and J ends were trimmed by 2 bases and 6 bases, with 14 bases remaining between them. This CDR3 has 16 residues. This chain's CDR3 is CASSYPPSRFNSPLHF. As DNA, the CDR3 is TGTGCCAGCAGTTACCCACCCAGCCGATTTAATTCACCCCTCCACTTT.

This clonotype has a count of ten or more. The chain employs TRBV29-1 and TRBJ2-3; no definite D call. Trimming removed 7 bases at V and 3 bases at J, with 11 bases between. The germline gives CDR1 SQVTM, CDR2 ANQGSEA. The CDR3 has 12 amino acids. CDR3 sequence reads: CSATTATDTQYF. For the CDR3, the DNA is TGCAGCGCCACGACTGCTACAGATACGCAGTATTTT.

This clonotype appeared a few times. This chain connects TRBV12-3 or TRBV12-4 to TRBJ2-3; D gene uncertain. Trimming shortened V by 1 base and J by 9 bases, and 8 bases separated the two germline ends. The CDR3 sequence is 12 residues long. CDR3 sequence reads: CASSLDPGTQYF. The DNA for the CDR3 is TGTGCCAGCAGTTTAGATCCTGGAACGCAGTATTTT.

This clonotype was seen repeatedly, ten times or more. V and J are TRBV29-1 and TRBJ1-4; 7 nucleotides match TRBD1. Germline CDR1 SQVTM, CDR2 ANQGSEA. CDR3 length equals 14 residues. V was pared by 7 bases and J by 7 bases, with 12 bases of the junction left unmatched. CDR3 protein: CSAVTGAGGEKLFF. The CDR3 DNA reads as TGCAGCGCTGTCACAGGGGCCGGAGGTGAAAAACTGTTTTTT.

In this sample, this clonotype turned up a few times. The chain uses TRBV7-7 and TRBJ2-1; 12 bases match TRBD2. The germline CDR1 and CDR2 sequences are SSHAT and FNYEAQ (reference sequence). Unmatched junction bases numbered 10, after V lost 5 bases and J lost 5 bases. The CDR3 runs to 17 residues. The CDR3 reads CASSPFRASGGDNEQFF. CDR3 nucleotide sequence: TGTGCCAGCAGCCCCTTTAGGGCTAGCGGGGGGGACAATGAGCAGTTCTTC.

There are a few counts of this clonotype. V and J are TRBV6-1 and TRBJ1-4; D is ambiguous. The CDR3 extends over 10 amino acids. With 8 bases removed from V and 6 bases from J, the gap between germline ends came to 4 bases. Germline loops: CDR1 MNHNS, CDR2 SASEGT. The CDR3 DNA reads TGTGCCAGCTTGGATGAAAAACTGTTTTTT. Amino acids: CASLDEKLFF.

This clonotype has just a few counts. This chain links TRBV10-3 with TRBJ2-3, with 15 bases that match TRBD2. V shed 4 bases, J shed 2 bases, and the junction held 4 bases outside the gene matches. Per germline, CDR1 ENHRY and CDR2 SYGVKD. This CDR3 spans 17 amino acids. CDR3 protein: CAISARTSGRATDTQYF. The CDR3 DNA reads TGTGCCATCAGTGCCCGGACTAGCGGGAGGGCCACAGATACGCAGTATTTT.

The chain combines TRBV14 with TRBJ2-1, with D possibly being TRBD1 (5 bases). V lost 0 bases, J lost 4 bases, and 16 bases lay in between. CDR1 is SGHDN, CDR2 FVKESK, per germline. This CDR3 is 17 amino acids long. CDR3 residues: CASSQDLTSRGYNEQFF. The CDR3, as DNA: TGTGCCAGCAGCCAAGATCTAACCTCTAGGGGTTACAATGAGCAGTTCTTC. The full variable domain, its missing parts supplied by reference TRBV14 and TRBJ2-1, is EAGVTQFPSHSVIEKGQTVTLRCDPISGHDNLYWYRRVMGKEIKFLLHFVKESKQDESGMPNNRFLAERTGGTYSTLKVQPAELEDSGVYFCASSQDLTSRGYNEQFFGPGTRLTVL.

The chain combines TRBV20-1 with TRBJ2-1, with 7 positions matching TRBD1. Trimming cost V 4 bases and J 4 bases; bases outside gene matches: 4. The CDR3 runs 13 residues. Per germline, CDR1 DFQATT and CDR2 SNEGSKA (reference sequence). CDR3 nucleotide sequence: TGCAGTGCTAACCGGGACAGTTACAATGAGCAGTTCTTC. Translating it yields CSANRDSYNEQFF.

The count of this clonotype is one. This may arise from a read error, as a much more abundant clone is one base away. The chain has TRBV20-1 and TRBJ2-3; 10 nucleotides agree with TRBD2. This CDR3 has 16 residues. CDR1 is DFQATT, CDR2 SNEGSKA, per germline (reference sequence). The V segment lost 7 bases and the J segment 0 bases; nucleotides outside the gene matches: 10. Here the CDR3 reads CSGIPWTSGSTDTQYF. In DNA form, the CDR3 reads TGCAGTGGTATCCCCTGGACTAGCGGTAGCACAGATACGCAGTATTTT.

This clonotype is categorized as medium-sized. The J gene is TRBJ1-3, the V gene TRBV5-8; tentatively, D is TRBD1 (5 bases). The CDR3 length is 14 residues. The V gene lost 4 bases and the J gene lost 0 bases, with 8 bases spanning the gap. The germline CDR1 and CDR2 sequences are SGHTS and YDEGEE. CDR3 in DNA: TGTGCCAGCAGCGAGGGGATCTCTGGAAACACCATATATTTT. Encoded protein: CASSEGISGNTIYF.

About this clonotype itself: An end of the junction does not agree with germline; a read error may underlie this. The chain recombines TRBV12-3 or TRBV12-4 with TRBJ2-2, with D tentatively TRBD1 or TRBD2 (5 bases each). The CDR3 is made up of 14 amino acids. CDR3 amino acids: CASGLLLGAGELFF. The CDR3 coding sequence is TGTGCCAGCGGTTTATTACTAGGGGCCGGGGAGCTGTTTTTT.